A single TCR beta chain is shown here with its context. Its antigen is unidentified. Only in-frame clones appear in the TCRdb table, and some are missing; sequencing was by immunoSEQ multiplex PCR. Of 150,000 to 200,000 clones listed, 85% to 90% are singletons. Germline V gene lookup returns CDR1 LGHNA and CDR2 YNFKEQ. This CDR3 contains 19 residues. Unmatched junction bases numbered 8, after V lost 0 bases and J lost 0 bases. The study drew the donors from its roughly 130-subject validation cohort, separate from the approximately 700-subject first cohort. This entry comes from a study of cytomegalovirus exposure and HLA in healthy donors. Study-wide results and limits: Specific recognition of CMV antigens was confirmed in vitro for a few chains (all CMV-associated). A list of 150 to 200 TCR beta chains associated with cytomegalovirus was given. The majority of TCR sequences were rare, yet some public TCRs appeared in many donors.

The chain combines TRBV4-2 with TRBJ2-7; 13 nucleotides agree with TRBD2. This clonotype was obtained from a woman between 18 and 29 years old in good health and CMV-seropositive. The sequenced sample consisted of PBMCs. For the CDR3, the DNA is TGTGCCAGCAGCCAAGAGGCCGGGACTAGCGGGATCCTCTCCTACGAGCAGTACTTC. This sequence encodes CASSQEAGTSGILSYEQYF.